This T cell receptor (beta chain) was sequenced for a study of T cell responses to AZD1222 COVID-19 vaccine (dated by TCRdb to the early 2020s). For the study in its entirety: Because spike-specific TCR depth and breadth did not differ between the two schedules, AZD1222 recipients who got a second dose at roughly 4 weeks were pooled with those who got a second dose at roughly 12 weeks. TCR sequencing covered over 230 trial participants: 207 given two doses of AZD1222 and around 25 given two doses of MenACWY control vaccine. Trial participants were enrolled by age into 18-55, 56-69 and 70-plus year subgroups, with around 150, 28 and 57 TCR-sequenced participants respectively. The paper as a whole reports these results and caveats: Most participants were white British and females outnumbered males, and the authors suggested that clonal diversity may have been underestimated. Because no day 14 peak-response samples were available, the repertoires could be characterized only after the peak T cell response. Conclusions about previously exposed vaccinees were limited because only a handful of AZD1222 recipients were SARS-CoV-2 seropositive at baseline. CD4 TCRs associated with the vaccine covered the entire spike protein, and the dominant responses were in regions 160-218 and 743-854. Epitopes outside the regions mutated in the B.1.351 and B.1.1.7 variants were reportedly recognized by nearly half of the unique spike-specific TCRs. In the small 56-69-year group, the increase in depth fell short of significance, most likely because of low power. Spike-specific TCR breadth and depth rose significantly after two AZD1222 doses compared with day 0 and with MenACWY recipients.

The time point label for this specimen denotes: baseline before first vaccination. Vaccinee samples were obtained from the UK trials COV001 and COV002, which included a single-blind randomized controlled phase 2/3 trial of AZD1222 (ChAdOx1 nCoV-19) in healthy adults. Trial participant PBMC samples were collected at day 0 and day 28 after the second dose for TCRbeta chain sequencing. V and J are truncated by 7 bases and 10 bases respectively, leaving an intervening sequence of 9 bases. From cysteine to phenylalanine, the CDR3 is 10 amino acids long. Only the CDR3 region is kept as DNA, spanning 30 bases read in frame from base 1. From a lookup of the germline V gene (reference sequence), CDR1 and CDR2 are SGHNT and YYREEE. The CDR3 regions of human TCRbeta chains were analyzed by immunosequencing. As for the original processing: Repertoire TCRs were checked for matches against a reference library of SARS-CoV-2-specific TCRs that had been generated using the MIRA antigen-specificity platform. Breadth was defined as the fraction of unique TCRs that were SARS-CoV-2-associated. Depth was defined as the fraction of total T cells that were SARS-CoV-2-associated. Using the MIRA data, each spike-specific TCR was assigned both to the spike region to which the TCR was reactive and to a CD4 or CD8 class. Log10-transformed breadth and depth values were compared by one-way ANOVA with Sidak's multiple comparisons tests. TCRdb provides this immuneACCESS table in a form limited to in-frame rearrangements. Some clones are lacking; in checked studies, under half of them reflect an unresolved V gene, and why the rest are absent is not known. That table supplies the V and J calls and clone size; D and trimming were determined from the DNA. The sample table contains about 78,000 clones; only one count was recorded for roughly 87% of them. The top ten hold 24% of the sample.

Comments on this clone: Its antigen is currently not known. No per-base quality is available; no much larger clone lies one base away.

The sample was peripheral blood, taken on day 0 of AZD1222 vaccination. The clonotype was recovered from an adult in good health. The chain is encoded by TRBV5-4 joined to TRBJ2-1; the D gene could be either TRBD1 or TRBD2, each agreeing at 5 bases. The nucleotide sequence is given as TGTGCCAGCGGGGGACGGGAGCAGTTCTTC. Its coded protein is CASGGREQFF.